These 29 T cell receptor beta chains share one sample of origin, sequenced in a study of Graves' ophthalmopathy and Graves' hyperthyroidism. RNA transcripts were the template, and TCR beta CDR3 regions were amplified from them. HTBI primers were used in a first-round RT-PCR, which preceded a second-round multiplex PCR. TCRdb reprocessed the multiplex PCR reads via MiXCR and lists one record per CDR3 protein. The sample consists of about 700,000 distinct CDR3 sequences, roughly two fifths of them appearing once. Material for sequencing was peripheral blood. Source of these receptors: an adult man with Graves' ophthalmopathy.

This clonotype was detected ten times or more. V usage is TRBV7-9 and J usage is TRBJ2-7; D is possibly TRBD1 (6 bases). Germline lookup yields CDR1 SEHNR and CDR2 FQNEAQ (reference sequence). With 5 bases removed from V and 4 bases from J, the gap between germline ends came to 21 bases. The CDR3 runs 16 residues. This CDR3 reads CASSTPGVGGAYEQYF. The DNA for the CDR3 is TGTGCCAGCAGCACCCCAGGGGTCGGCGGAGCTTACGAGCAGTACTTC.

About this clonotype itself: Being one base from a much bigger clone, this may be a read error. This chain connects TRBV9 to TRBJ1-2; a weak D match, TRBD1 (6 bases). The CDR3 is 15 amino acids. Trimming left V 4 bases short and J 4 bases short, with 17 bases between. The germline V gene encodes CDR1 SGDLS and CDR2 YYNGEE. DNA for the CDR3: TGTGCCAGCAGCCACCTGGCAGGGGTCGGCTATGGCTACACCTTC. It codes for CASSHLAGVGYGYTF.

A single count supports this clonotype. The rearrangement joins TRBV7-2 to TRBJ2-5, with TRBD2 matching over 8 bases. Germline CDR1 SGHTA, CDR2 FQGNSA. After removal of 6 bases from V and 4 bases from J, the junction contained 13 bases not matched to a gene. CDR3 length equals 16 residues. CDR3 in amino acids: CASRPTSGGERETQYF. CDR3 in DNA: TGTGCCAGCAGGCCGACGAGCGGGGGCGAGCGAGAGACCCAGTACTTC.

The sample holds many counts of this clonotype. The CDR3 bases are TGTGCCAGCAGCTTCTCCGGGACGCATGTGAATCAGCCCCAGCATTTT. Its translation is CASSFSGTHVNQPQHF. V gene TRBV5-6 combines with J gene TRBJ1-5; possible D gene TRBD1, 5 bases. CDR3 size: 16 residues. Germline V lookup: CDR1 SGHDT, CDR2 YYEEEE. V was cut by 2 bases and J by 4 bases, with 16 bases left in between.

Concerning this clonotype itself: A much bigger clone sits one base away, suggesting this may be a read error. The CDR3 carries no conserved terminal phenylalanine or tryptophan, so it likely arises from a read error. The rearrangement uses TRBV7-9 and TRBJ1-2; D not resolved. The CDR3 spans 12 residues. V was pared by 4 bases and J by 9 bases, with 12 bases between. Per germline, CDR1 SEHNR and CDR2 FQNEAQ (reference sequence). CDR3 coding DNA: TGTGCCAGCAGCTCCCCGGACGGAAGCTACACCTGC. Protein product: CASSSPDGSYTC.

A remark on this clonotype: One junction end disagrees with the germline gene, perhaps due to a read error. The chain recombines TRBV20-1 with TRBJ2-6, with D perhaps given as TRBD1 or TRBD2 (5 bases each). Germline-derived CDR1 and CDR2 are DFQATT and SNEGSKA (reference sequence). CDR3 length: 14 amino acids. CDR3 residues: CSASKSRDGNTEAF. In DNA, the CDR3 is TGCAGTGCTAGCAAGAGTCGGGACGGAAACACTGAAGCTTTC.

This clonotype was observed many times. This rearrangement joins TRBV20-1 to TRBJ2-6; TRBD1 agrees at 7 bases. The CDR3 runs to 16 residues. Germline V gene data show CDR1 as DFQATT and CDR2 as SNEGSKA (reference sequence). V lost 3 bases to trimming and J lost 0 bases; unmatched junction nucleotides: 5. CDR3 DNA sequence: TGCAGTGCTAGCCAGGGGGTATCCTCTGGGGCCAACGTCCTGACTTTC. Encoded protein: CSASQGVSSGANVLTF.

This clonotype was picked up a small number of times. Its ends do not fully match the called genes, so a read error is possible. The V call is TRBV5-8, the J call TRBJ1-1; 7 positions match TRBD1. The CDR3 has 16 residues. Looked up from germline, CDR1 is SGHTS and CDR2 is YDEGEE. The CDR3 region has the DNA TGCGCCAGCAGCCAAGGGGGCCGGGGGCGGAACACTGAAGCTTTCTTT. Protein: CASSQGGRGRNTEAFF.

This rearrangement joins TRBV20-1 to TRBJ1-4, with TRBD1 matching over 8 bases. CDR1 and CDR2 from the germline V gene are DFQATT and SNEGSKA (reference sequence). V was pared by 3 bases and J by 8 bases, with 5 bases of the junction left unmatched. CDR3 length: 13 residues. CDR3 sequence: CSARLDRDEKLFF. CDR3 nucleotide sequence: TGCAGTGCTAGGCTGGACAGGGACGAAAAACTGTTTTTT.

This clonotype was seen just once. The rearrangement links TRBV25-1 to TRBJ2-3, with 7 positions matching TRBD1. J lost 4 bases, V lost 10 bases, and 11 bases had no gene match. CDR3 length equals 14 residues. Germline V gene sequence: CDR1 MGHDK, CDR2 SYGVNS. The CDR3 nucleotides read TGTGCCATCAGCCGACAGGGCTCCTCAGATACGCAGTATTTT. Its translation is CAISRQGSSDTQYF.

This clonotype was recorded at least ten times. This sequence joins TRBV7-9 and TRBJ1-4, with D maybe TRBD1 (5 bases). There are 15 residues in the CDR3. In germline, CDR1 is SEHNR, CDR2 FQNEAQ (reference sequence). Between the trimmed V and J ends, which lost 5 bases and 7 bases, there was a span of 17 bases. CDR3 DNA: TGTGCCAGCAGCGCCTTGGATGGGGCGGCTGAAAAACTGTTTTTT. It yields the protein CASSALDGAAEKLFF.

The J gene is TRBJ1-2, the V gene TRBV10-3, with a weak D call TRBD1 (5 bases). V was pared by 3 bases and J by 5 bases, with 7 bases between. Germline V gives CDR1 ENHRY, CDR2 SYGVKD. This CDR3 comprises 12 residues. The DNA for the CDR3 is TGTGCCATCAGTGAAGGGACGTATGGCTACACCTTC. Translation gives CAISEGTYGYTF.

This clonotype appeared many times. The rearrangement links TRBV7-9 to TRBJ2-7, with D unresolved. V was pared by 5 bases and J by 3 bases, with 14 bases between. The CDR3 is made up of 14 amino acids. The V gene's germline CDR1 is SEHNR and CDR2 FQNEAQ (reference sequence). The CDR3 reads CASSNSLQDYEQYF. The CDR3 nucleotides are TGTGCCAGCAGCAATAGCCTACAAGACTACGAGCAGTACTTC.

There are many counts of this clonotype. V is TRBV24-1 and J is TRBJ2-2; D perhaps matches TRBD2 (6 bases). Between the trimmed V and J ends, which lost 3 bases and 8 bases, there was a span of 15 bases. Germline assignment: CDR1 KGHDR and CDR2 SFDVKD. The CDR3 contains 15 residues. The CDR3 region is CATSDRTGARGELFF. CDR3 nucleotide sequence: TGTGCCACCAGTGATCGGACGGGAGCTCGGGGGGAGCTGTTTTTT.

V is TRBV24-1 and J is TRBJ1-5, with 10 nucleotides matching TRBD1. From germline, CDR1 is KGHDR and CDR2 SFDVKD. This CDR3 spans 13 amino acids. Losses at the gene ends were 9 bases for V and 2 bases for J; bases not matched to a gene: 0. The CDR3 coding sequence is TGTGCCACCGGGACAGGGGGCAATCAGCCCCAGCATTTT. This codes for CATGTGGNQPQHF.

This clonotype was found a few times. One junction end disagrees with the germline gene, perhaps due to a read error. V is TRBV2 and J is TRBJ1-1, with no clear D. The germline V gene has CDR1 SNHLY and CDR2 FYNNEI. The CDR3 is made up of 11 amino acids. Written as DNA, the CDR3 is TGTGGCAGCAGCCCGACACCTGAAGCTTTCTTT. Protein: CGSSPTPEAFF.

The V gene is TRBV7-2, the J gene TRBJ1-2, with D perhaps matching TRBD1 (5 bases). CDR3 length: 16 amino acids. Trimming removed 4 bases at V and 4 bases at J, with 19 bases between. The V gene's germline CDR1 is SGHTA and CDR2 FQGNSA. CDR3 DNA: TGTGCCAGCAGCTCCAGTGTAGGGGCGCGCGGCTATGGCTACACCTTC. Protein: CASSSSVGARGYGYTF.

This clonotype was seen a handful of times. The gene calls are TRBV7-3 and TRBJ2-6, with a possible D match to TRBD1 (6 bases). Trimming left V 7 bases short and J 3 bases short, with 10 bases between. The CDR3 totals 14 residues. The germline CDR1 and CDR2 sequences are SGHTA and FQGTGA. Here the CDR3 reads CASKNRVGANVLTF. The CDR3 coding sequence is TGTGCCAGCAAAAACAGGGTTGGGGCCAACGTCCTGACTTTC. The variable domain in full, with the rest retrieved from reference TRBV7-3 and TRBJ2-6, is GAGVSQTPSNKVTEKGKYVELRCDPISGHTALYWYRQSLGQGPEFLIYFQGTGAADDSGLPNDRFFAVRPEGSVSTLKIQRTERGDSAVYLCASKNRVGANVLTFGAGSRLTVL.

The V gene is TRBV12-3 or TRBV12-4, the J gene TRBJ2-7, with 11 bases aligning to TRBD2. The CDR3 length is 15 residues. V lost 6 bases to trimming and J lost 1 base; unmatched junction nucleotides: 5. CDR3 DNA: TGTGCCAGCAGATATAGCGGGGGGGTTTCCTACGAGCAGTACTTC. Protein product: CASRYSGGVSYEQYF.

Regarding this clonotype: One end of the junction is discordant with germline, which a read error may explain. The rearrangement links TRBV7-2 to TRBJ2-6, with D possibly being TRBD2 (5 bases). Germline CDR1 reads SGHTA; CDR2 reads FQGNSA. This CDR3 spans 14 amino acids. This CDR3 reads CASSLVAGLRTEAF. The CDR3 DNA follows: TGTGCCAGCAGCTTAGTGGCAGGTCTGAGGACTGAAGCTTTC.

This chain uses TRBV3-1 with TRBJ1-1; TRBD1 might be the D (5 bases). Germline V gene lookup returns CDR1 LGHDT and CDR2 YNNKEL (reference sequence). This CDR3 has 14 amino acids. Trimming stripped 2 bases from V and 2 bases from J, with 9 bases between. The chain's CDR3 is CASSQLTVNTEAFF. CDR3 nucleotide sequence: TGTGCCAGCAGCCAACTGACAGTAAACACTGAAGCTTTCTTT.

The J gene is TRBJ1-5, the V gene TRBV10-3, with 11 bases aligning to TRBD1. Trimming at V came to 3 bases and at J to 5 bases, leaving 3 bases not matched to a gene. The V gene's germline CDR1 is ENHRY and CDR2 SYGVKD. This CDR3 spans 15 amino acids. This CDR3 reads CAISDQDRGHQPQHF. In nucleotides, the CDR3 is TGTGCCATCAGTGATCAGGACAGGGGGCATCAGCCCCAGCATTTT.

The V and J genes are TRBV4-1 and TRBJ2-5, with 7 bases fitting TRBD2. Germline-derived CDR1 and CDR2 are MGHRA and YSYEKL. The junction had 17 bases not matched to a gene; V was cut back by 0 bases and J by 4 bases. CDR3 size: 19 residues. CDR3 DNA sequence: TGCGCCAGCAGCCAAGAACGGGACTACAGCGGCGGTCTCGGAGAGACCCAGTACTTC. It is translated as CASSQERDYSGGLGETQYF.

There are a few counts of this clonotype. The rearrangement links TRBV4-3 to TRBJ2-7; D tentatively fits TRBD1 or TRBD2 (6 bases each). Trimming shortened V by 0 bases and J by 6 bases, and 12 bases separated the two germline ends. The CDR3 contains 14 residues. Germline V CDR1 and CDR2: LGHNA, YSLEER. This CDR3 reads CASSQERGVGEQYF. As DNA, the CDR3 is TGCGCCAGCAGCCAAGAGAGGGGGGTTGGCGAGCAGTACTTC.

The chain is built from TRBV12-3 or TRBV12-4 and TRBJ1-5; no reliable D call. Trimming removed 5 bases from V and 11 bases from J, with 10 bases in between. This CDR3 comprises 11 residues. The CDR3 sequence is CASSRQETQHF. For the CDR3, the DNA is TGTGCCAGCAGTCGGCAAGAGACCCAGCATTTT.

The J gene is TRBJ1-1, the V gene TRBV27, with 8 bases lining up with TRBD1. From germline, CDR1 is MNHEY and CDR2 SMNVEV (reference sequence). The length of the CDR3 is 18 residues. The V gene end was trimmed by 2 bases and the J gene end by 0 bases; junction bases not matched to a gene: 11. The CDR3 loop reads CASSLLDRGPLMNTEAFF. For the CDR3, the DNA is TGTGCCAGCAGTTTACTCGACAGGGGCCCTCTTATGAACACTGAAGCTTTCTTT.

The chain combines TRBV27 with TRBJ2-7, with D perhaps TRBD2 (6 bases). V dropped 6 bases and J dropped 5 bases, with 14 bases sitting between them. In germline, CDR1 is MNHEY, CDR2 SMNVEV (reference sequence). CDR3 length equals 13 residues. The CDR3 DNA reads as TGTGCCAGCAGAGGTGCCGGGGAGGACGAGCAGTACTTC. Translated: CASRGAGEDEQYF.

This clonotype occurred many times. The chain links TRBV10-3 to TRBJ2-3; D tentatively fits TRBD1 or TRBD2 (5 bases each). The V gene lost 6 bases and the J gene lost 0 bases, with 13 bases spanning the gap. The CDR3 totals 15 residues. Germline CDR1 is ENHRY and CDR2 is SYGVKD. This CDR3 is CAIRLSGPSTDTQYF. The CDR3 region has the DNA TGTGCCATCAGACTCTCGGGGCCTAGCACAGATACGCAGTATTTT.

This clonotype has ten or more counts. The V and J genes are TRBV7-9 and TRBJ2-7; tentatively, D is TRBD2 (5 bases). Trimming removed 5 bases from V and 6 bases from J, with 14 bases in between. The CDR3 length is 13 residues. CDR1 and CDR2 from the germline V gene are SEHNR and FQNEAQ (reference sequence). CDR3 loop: CASSPRTASEQYF. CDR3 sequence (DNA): TGTGCCAGCAGCCCACGGACTGCAAGCGAGCAGTACTTC.